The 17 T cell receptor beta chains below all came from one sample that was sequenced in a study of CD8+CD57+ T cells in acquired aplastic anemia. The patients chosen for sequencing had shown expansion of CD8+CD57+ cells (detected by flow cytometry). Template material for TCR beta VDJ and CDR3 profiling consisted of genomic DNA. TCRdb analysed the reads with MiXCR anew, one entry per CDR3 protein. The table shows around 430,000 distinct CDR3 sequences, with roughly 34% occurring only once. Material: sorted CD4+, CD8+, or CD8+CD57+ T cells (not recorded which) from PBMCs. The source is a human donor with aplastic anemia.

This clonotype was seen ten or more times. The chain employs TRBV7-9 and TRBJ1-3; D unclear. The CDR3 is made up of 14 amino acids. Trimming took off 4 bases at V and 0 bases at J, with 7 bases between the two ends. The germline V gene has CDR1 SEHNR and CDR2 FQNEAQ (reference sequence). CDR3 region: CASSYSNSGNTIYF. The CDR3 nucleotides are TGTGCCAGCAGCTATTCCAACTCTGGAAACACCATATATTTT.

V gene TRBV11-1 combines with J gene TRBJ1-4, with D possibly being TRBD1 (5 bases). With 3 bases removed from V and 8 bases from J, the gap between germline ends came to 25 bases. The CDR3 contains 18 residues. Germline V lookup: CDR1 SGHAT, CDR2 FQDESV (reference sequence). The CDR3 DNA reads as TGTGCCAGCAGCTTCCCCAATCAGGGTTTGGCGTTATTGGAAAAACTGTTTTTT. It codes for CASSFPNQGLALLEKLFF.

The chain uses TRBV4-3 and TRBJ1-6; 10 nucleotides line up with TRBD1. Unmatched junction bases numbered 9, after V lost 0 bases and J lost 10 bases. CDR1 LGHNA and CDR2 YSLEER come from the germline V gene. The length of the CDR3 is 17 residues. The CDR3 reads CASSQDGGTGAGSPLHF. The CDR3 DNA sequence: TGCGCCAGCAGCCAAGATGGTGGGACAGGGGCAGGGTCACCCCTCCACTTT.

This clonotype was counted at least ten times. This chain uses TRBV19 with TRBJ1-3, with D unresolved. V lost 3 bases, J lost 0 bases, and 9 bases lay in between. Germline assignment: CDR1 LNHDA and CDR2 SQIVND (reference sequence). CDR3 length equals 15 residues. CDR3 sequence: CASSMSGSSGNTIYF. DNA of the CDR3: TGTGCCAGTAGTATGAGCGGGAGCTCTGGAAACACCATATATTTT.

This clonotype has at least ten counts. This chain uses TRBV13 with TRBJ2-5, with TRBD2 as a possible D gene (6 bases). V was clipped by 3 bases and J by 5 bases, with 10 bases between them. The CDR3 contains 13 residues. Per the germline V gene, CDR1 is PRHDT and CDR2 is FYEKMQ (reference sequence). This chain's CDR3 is CASSFRRGETQYF. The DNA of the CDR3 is TGTGCCAGCAGCTTTCGACGGGGGGAGACCCAGTACTTC.

The CDR3 sequence is CASSSSTLTTYEQYF. The CDR3 DNA sequence: TGTGCCAGCAGCTCCAGTACCCTCACTACCTACGAGCAGTACTTC. V is TRBV5-8 and J is TRBJ2-7; D is undetermined. This CDR3 is 15 amino acids long. In germline, CDR1 is SGHTS, CDR2 YDEGEE. With 3 bases removed from V and 2 bases from J, the gap between germline ends came to 15 bases.

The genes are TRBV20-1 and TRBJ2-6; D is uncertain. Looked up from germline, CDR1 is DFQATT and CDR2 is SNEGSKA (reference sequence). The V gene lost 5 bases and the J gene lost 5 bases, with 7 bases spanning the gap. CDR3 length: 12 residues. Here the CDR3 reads CSAVGRANVLTF. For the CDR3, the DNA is TGCAGTGCTGTGGGTCGGGCCAACGTCCTGACTTTC.

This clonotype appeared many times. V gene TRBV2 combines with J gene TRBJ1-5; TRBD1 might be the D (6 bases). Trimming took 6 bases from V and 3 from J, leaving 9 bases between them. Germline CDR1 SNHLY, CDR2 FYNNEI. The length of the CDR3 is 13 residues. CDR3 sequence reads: CASRGQLNQPQHF. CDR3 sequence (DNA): TGTGCCAGCAGAGGACAGCTCAATCAGCCCCAGCATTTT.

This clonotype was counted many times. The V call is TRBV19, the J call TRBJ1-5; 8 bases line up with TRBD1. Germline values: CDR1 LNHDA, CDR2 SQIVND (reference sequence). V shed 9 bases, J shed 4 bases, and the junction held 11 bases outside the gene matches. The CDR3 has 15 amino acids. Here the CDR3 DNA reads TGTGCCAGCAAACAGGGGGACCTCGGGAATCAGCCCCAGCATTTT. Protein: CASKQGDLGNQPQHF.

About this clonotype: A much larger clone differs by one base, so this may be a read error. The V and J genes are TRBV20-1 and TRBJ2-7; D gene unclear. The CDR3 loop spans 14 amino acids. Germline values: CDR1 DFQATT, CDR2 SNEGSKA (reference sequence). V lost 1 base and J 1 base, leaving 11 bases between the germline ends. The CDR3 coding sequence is TGCAGTGCTAGAGGACGGACCCTTTCCTACGAGCAGTACTTC. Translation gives CSARGRTLSYEQYF.

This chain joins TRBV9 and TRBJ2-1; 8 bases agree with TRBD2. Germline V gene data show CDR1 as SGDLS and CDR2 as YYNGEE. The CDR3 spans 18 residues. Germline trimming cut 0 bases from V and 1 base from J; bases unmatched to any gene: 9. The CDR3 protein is CASSVAGVAGTSYNEQFF. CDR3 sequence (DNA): TGTGCCAGCAGCGTAGCTGGGGTAGCGGGAACTTCCTACAATGAGCAGTTCTTC. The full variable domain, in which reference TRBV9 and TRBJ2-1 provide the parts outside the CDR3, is DSGVTQTPKHLITATGQRVTLRCSPRSGDLSVYWYQQSLDQGLQFLIQYYNGEERAKGNILERFSAQQFPDLHSELNLSSLELGDSALYFCASSVAGVAGTSYNEQFFGPGTRLTVL.

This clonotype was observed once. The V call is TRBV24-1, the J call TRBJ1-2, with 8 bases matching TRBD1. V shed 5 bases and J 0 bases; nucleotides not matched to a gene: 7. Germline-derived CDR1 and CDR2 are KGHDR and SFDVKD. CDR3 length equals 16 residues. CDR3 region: CATSAGTGLSNYGYTF. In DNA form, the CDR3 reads TGTGCCACCAGTGCCGGGACAGGTCTTTCTAACTATGGCTACACCTTC.

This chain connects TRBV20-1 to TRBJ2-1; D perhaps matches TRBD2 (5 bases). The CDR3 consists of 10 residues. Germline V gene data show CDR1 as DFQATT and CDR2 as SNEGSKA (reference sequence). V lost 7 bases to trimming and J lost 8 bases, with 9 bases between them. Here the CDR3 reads CSVLRDEQFF. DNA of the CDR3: TGCAGTGTACTGAGGGATGAGCAGTTCTTC.

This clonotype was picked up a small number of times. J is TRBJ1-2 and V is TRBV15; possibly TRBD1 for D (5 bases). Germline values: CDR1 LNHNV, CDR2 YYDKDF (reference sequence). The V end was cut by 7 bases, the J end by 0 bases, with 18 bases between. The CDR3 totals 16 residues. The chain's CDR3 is CATTSLWGDANYGYTF. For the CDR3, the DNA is TGTGCCACCACGTCATTGTGGGGGGACGCTAACTATGGCTACACCTTC.

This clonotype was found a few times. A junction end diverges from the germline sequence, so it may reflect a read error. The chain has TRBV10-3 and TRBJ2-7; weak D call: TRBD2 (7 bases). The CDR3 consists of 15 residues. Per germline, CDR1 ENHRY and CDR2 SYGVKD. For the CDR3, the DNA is TGTGCCAGCAGTGAGCAGGGAGGGGGTTTCTACGAGCAGTACTTC. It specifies CASSEQGGGFYEQYF.

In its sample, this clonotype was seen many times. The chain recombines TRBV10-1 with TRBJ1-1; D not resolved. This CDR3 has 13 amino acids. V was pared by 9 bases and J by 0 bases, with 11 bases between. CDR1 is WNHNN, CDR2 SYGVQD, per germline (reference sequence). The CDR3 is CASKQRLNTEAFF. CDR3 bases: TGCGCCAGTAAACAGAGACTGAACACTGAAGCTTTCTTT.

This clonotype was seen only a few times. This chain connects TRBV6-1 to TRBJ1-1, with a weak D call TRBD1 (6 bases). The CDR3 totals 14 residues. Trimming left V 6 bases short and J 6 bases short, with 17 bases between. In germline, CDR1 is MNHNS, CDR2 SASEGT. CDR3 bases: TGTGCCAGCAGACGGAAGGGGGATGGAGCTGAAGCTTTCTTT. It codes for CASRRKGDGAEAFF.